A selection of T cell receptor beta chains follows, all from one sample in a study of blood T cell repertoires in COVID-19. Libraries were prepared by immunoSEQ multiplex PCR; TCRdb keeps only in-frame clonotypes and omits some of them. The profile shows 490,000 or so clones, approximately 90% of them singletons. Sequenced input: PBMCs or T cells enriched from blood (not recorded which). The receptors were gathered from a woman in her fifties or sixties who had recovered from COVID-19. The CDR3 runs from the conserved cysteine through the conserved F or W. The D gene is left open where the match is weak. Only some rows state a clone size, as once, few, many or a class for expanded clones.

D,J,V,length,size,CDR3,DNA
.,TRBJ1-5,TRBV6-2/TRBV6-3,15,once,CASSRQATGNQPQHF,TGTGCCAGCAGTCGACAGGCGACGGGCAATCAGCCCCAGCATTTT
.,TRBJ1-2,TRBV12-3/TRBV12-4,13,few,CASSLRSPGGYTF,TGTGCCAGCAGTTTGAGGAGTCCCGGGGGCTACACCTTC
.,TRBJ1-6,TRBV7-9,15,.,CASSLGEIYNSPLHF,TGTGCCAGCAGCTTAGGAGAGATCTATAATTCACCCCTCCACTTT
.,TRBJ2-5,TRBV10-3,15,.,CAISSRQASGETQYF,TGTGCCATCAGTTCTAGACAGGCCTCCGGCGAGACCCAGTACTTC
TRBD1,TRBJ1-2,TRBV11-2,16,once,CASSSRYPGTGNGYTF,TGTGCCAGCAGCTCTCGCTATCCCGGGACAGGGAACGGCTACACCTTC
.,TRBJ1-4,TRBV10-2,15,.,CASSEWGGAREKLFF,TGCGCCAGCAGTGAGTGGGGGGGGGCAAGAGAAAAACTGTTTTTT
.,TRBJ2-4,TRBV6-5,12,.,CASNSPRGIQYF,TGTGCCAGCAACTCTCCAAGAGGCATTCAGTACTTC
.,TRBJ1-6,TRBV7-2,17,.,CASSLKGQGTYNSPLHF,TGTGCCAGCAGCTTAAAGGGTCAGGGAACCTATAATTCACCCCTCCACTTT
TRBD1,TRBJ2-5,TRBV14,15,.,CASSRTGGLQETQYF,TGTGCCAGCAGCCGGACAGGGGGTCTCCAAGAGACCCAGTACTTC
.,TRBJ1-5,TRBV6-5,14,.,CATTSGGGLQPQHF,TGTGCCACCACCTCCGGGGGAGGGCTTCAGCCCCAGCATTTT
.,TRBJ1-5,TRBV4-2,17,.,CASSQGGGGTGNQPQHF,TGTGCCAGCAGCCAAGGTGGGGGGGGCACGGGCAATCAGCCCCAGCATTTT
TRBD1,TRBJ1-2,TRBV19,14,.,CASSNRDRDSGYTF,TGTGCCAGTAGCAACCGCGACAGGGATAGCGGCTACACCTTC
TRBD1,TRBJ1-2,TRBV19,16,.,CASSITPGQGAYGYTF,TGTGCCAGTAGTATAACTCCGGGACAGGGGGCGTATGGCTACACCTTC
TRBD1,TRBJ1-1,TRBV30,16,.,CAWKTTGFGVTTEAFF,TGTGCCTGGAAGACGACAGGGTTTGGTGTTACGACTGAAGCTTTCTTT
.,TRBJ1-3,TRBV2,16,.,CASTTRQPGSGNTIYF,TGTGCCAGCACCACTCGACAGCCCGGCTCTGGAAACACCATATATTTT
TRBD1,TRBJ1-2,TRBV5-4,14,.,CASTQDRVVGGYTF,TGTGCCAGCACCCAGGACAGGGTAGTAGGCGGCTACACCTTC
TRBD2,TRBJ2-1,TRBV19,12,.,CASSPRGDEQFF,TGTGCCAGTAGTCCTCGGGGGGATGAGCAGTTCTTC
.,TRBJ1-3,TRBV11-3,18,few,CASSSIPGPRLSGNTIYF,TGTGCCAGCTCCTCCATACCGGGTCCCAGACTTTCTGGAAACACCATATATTTT
TRBD2,TRBJ2-3,TRBV7-2,18,.,CASSLALTSGGRGGTQYF,TGTGCCAGCAGCTTAGCTCTCACTAGCGGGGGGCGAGGGGGTACGCAGTATTTT
.,TRBJ1-4,TRBV11-2,17,.,CASSQGQAIATNEKLFF,TGTGCCAGCAGTCAGGGGCAGGCCATTGCAACTAATGAAAAACTGTTTTTT
.,TRBJ1-1,TRBV30,13,.,CAWTAASYTEAFF,TGTGCCTGGACCGCGGCCTCTTACACTGAAGCTTTCTTT
.,TRBJ2-2,TRBV9,15,.,CASSPRTVNTGELFF,TGTGCCAGCAGCCCCCGGACAGTCAACACCGGGGAGCTGTTTTTT
TRBD1,TRBJ1-2,TRBV5-1,14,.,CASSLGDRGFGYTF,TGCGCCAGCAGCTTGGGAGACAGGGGCTTTGGCTACACCTTC
.,TRBJ1-1,TRBV12-5,14,.,CASGVGELNTEAFF,TGTGCTAGTGGTGTTGGGGAGTTAAACACTGAAGCTTTCTTT
.,TRBJ1-2,TRBV6-5,15,.,CASRLPIGQNYGYTF,TGTGCCAGCAGGCTTCCCATTGGACAAAACTATGGCTACACCTTC
.,TRBJ2-1,TRBV5-6,16,.,CASSLAGWGGSNEQFF,TGTGCCAGCAGCTTGGCCGGTTGGGGGGGCTCCAATGAGCAGTTCTTC
.,TRBJ1-1,TRBV3-1/TRBV3-2,14,.,CASSRAIMNTEAFF,TGTGCCAGCAGCCGGGCCATCATGAACACTGAAGCTTTCTTT
TRBD1,TRBJ2-7,TRBV7-6,15,.,CASSPVGGQAYEQYF,TGTGCCAGCAGCCCGGTGGGGGGACAGGCCTACGAGCAGTACTTC
.,TRBJ2-5,TRBV20-1,11,.,CSAGQQETQYF,TGCAGTGCTGGGCAGCAAGAGACCCAGTACTTC
.,TRBJ2-5,TRBV5-1,14,.,CASSLGGTEETQYF,TGCGCCAGCAGCTTGGGGGGCACCGAAGAGACCCAGTACTTC
.,TRBJ1-1,TRBV18,13,.,CASSPGLNTEAFF,TGTGCCAGCTCACCAGGCCTGAACACTGAAGCTTTCTTT
.,TRBJ2-1,TRBV10-1,16,.,CASSERGGSSYNEQFF,TGCGCCAGCAGTGAGAGGGGAGGTAGCTCCTACAATGAGCAGTTCTTC
.,TRBJ2-3,TRBV10-3,15,.,CAISDQGARTDTQYF,TGTGCCATCAGTGATCAAGGGGCAAGGACAGATACGCAGTATTTT
.,TRBJ1-2,TRBV19,16,.,CASSIDPTTENYGYTF,TGTGCCAGTAGTATAGACCCTACGACAGAGAACTATGGCTACACCTTC
TRBD1,TRBJ2-2,TRBV2,16,.,CASSERTGGSTGELFF,TGTGCCAGCAGTGAAAGGACAGGGGGAAGCACCGGGGAGCTGTTTTTT
TRBD1,TRBJ1-4,TRBV27,16,.,CASRLDRGLANEKLFF,TGTGCCAGCAGGCTCGACAGGGGGCTGGCTAATGAAAAACTGTTTTTT
TRBD1,TRBJ2-2,TRBV7-9,17,.,CASTPLGGTGNTGELFF,TGTGCCAGCACCCCTTTGGGGGGGACAGGGAATACCGGGGAGCTGTTTTTT
.,TRBJ1-2,TRBV4-1,13,.,CASSRLEGQGYTF,TGCGCCAGCAGCCGCCTGGAGGGGCAGGGCTACACCTTC
.,TRBJ1-3,TRBV5-6,14,few,CASSRLDSGNTIYF,TGTGCCAGCAGCAGACTGGACTCTGGAAACACCATATATTTT
.,TRBJ2-5,TRBV19,16,.,CASSIGRGGGQETQYF,TGTGCCAGTAGTATAGGGAGGGGAGGTGGCCAAGAGACCCAGTACTTC
TRBD1,TRBJ1-1,TRBV30,13,.,CAWTRGGYTEAFF,TGTGCCTGGACCAGAGGGGGCTATACTGAAGCTTTCTTT